What follows are 13 T cell receptor beta chains derived from one specimen sequenced in a study of CD8 T cells in ankylosing spondylitis. Their cognate antigens are unknown. TCRdb used MiXCR to reprocess the 5' RACE reads, holding one entry per CDR3 protein. The table shows around 540,000 distinct CDR3 sequences, with approximately 11% occurring only once. Whole-study findings and limits: Blood of patients with ankylosing spondylitis appeared to be characterized by a TCR beta motif of fewer than 10 highly homologous variants.

Sample: blood, either unsorted or a sorted T cell fraction (not recorded which). The receptor source for this set is a male donor with ankylosing spondylitis.

This clonotype was counted between two and nine times. This chain uses TRBV3-1 with TRBJ2-5, with unresolved D. Germline V lookup: CDR1 LGHDT, CDR2 YNNKEL (reference sequence). Trimming pared 4 bases from V and 5 bases from J, leaving 8 bases between. This CDR3 is built from 12 residues. Written as DNA, the CDR3 is TGTGCCAGCAGCCTTTATGTGGAGACCCAGTACTTC. Its protein product is CASSLYVETQYF.

The V and J genes are TRBV5-5 and TRBJ1-5; D possibly corresponds to TRBD1 (6 bases). Trimming took off 4 bases at V and 1 base at J, with 15 bases between the two ends. The V gene's germline CDR1 is SGHKS and CDR2 YYEKEE (reference sequence). The CDR3 extends over 16 amino acids. CDR3 amino acids: CASSPGTLVSNQPQHF. CDR3 nucleotide sequence: TGTGCCAGCAGCCCTGGGACATTAGTCAGCAATCAGCCCCAGCATTTT.

The chain recombines TRBV2 with TRBJ2-1; D perhaps matches TRBD2 (5 bases). Per the germline V gene, CDR1 is SNHLY and CDR2 is FYNNEI. V lost 4 bases, J lost 3 bases, and 10 bases lay in between. The length of the CDR3 is 14 residues. The CDR3 DNA sequence: TGTGCCAGCAGTGGTAGCGACCACTACAATGAGCAGTTCTTC. Its protein is CASSGSDHYNEQFF.

A few counts support this clonotype. The chain combines TRBV19 with TRBJ1-5; D may be TRBD1 (5 bases). CDR3 length: 12 residues. V was pared by 8 bases and J by 5 bases, with 10 bases between. CDR1 is LNHDA and CDR2 is SQIVND in the germline V gene (reference sequence). CDR3 nucleotides: TGTGCCAGTGCAGGGTGGGATCAGCCCCAGCATTTT. This codes for CASAGWDQPQHF.

The rearrangement joins TRBV20-1 to TRBJ2-6; no definite D call. This CDR3 is built from 15 residues. V shed 7 bases and J shed 0 bases, with 13 bases lying between them. From germline, CDR1 is DFQATT and CDR2 SNEGSKA (reference sequence). The CDR3 sequence: CSVPNLDSGANVLTF. DNA for the CDR3: TGCAGTGTCCCTAACCTTGACTCTGGGGCCAACGTCCTGACTTTC.

This clonotype appeared many times. V is TRBV18 and J is TRBJ2-7; 8 bases align to TRBD2. The V gene's germline CDR1 is KGHSH and CDR2 LQKENI. CDR3 length: 14 residues. V was clipped by 6 bases and J by 1 base; unmatched bases: 5. This chain's CDR3 is CASSPGLVSYEQYF. The CDR3 DNA reads TGTGCCAGCTCGCCGGGACTAGTATCCTACGAGCAGTACTTC.

This clonotype showed up just a few times. V gene TRBV21-1 combines with J gene TRBJ2-7. TRBV21-1 is recorded as a pseudogene. This CDR3 spans 12 amino acids. CDR3: CASSKRAMEQYV. CDR3 sequence (DNA): TGTGCCAGCAGCAAAAGAGCGATGGAGCAGTACGTC.

This clonotype showed up just a few times. The genes are TRBV7-8 and TRBJ2-2; D gene unclear. Germline V gives CDR1 SGHVS, CDR2 FQNEAQ. V lost 5 bases, J lost 4 bases, and 17 bases lay in between. The CDR3 loop spans 16 amino acids. The CDR3 region has the DNA TGTGCCAGCAGCCCCCAGAATGTGGTCGGCACCGGGGAGCTGTTTTTT. This codes for CASSPQNVVGTGELFF. Using reference TRBV7-8 and TRBJ2-2 for the parts outside the CDR3, the full variable domain is GAGVSQSPRYKVAKRGQDVALRCDPISGHVSLFWYQQALGQGPEFLTYFQNEAQLDKSGLPSDRFFAERPEGSVSTLKIQRTQQEDSAVYLCASSPQNVVGTGELFFGEGSRLTVL.

This clonotype was counted a few times. This chain links TRBV20-1 with TRBJ1-2; the D is unclear. Trimming shortened V by 2 bases and J by 4 bases, and 14 bases separated the two germline ends. Germline V gene lookup returns CDR1 DFQATT and CDR2 SNEGSKA (reference sequence). The CDR3 contains 14 residues. The CDR3 nucleotides are TGCAGTGCTAGAACTTCACAGAGTCTCTATGGCTACACCTTC. Protein sequence: CSARTSQSLYGYTF.

The CDR3 nucleotides read TGTGCCAGCAGCTTAGGGTTCGGGCAGGGGAAAGATACGCAGTATTTT. Amino acid sequence: CASSLGFGQGKDTQYF. This chain uses TRBV7-9 with TRBJ2-3; possible D gene TRBD1, 6 bases. V was trimmed by 1 base and J by 5 bases, leaving 16 bases between them. This CDR3 comprises 16 residues. Germline-derived CDR1 and CDR2 are SEHNR and FQNEAQ (reference sequence).

This clonotype has at least ten counts. This sequence joins TRBV29-1 and TRBJ2-1; possibly TRBD2 for D (6 bases). Between the trimmed V and J ends, which lost 7 bases and 8 bases, there was a span of 15 bases. Germline CDR1 and CDR2: SQVTM and ANQGSEA. The length of the CDR3 is 12 residues. The CDR3 sequence: CSARPGVHEQFF. DNA for the CDR3: TGCAGCGCACGGCCGGGGGTCCATGAGCAGTTCTTC.

This clonotype was picked up a small number of times. The chain recombines TRBV3-1 with TRBJ2-2, with 7 positions matching TRBD2. J was trimmed by 3 bases and V by 4 bases; bases with no gene match: 8. The CDR3 has 16 residues. The V gene's germline CDR1 is LGHDT and CDR2 YNNKEL (reference sequence). This chain's CDR3 is CASSPFTSDDTGELFF. The CDR3 DNA reads TGTGCCAGCAGCCCCTTCACTAGCGACGACACCGGGGAGCTGTTTTTT.

The chain couples TRBV20-1 to TRBJ2-1; the match to TRBD1 covers 7 bases. This CDR3 spans 16 amino acids. Losses at the gene ends were 3 bases for V and 10 bases for J; bases not matched to a gene: 18. Germline V gene lookup returns CDR1 DFQATT and CDR2 SNEGSKA (reference sequence). CDR3 in DNA: TGCAGTGCTAGCAGACAGGGTTCCATCGGGCTAGGAGAGCAGTTCTTC. It specifies CSASRQGSIGLGEQFF.